This T cell receptor beta chain was documented in a study of preoperative IRX-2 immunotherapy in early breast cancer. Treatment reported: preoperative locoregional IRX-2 cytokine immunotherapy. Samples came from a phase Ib trial of preoperative locoregional IRX-2 cytokine immunotherapy. Produced via immunoSEQ multiplex PCR; TCRdb's table is partial and in-frame only. Found here are some 30,000 clones, roughly 90% of them singletons; the top ten hold about 1.6%. Trimming removed 5 bases from V and 7 bases from J; junction bases left unmatched: 11. This CDR3 region has 15 residues. Germline V gene data show CDR1 as WSHSY and CDR2 as SAAADI.

The chain recombines TRBV10-2 with TRBJ1-2; 9 bases are a match to TRBD1. This receptor was identified in a human donor with breast cancer. The input for sequencing was tumor tissue, taken after IRX-2 immunotherapy. The CDR3 nucleotides read TGCGCCAGCAGTTCCAGAACAGGGGGCGATCGTGGCTACACCTTC. Translation: CASSSRTGGDRGYTF.